A selection of T cell receptor beta chains follows, all from one sample in a study of T cells in Graves' hyperthyroidism and ophthalmopathy. One entry per CDR3 protein results from TCRdb running MiXCR on the multiplex PCR reads. The data show approximately 430,000 distinct CDR3 sequences, less than 20% seen once. Sequenced sample: blood. The receptors shown here come from a woman between 18 and 29 years old with Graves' hyperthyroidism. CDR3s leave out the opening cysteine and the closing phenylalanine or tryptophan.

v_call	j_call	cdr3_aa
TRBV7-9	TRBJ1-4	ASSLAYTEWVDEKLF
TRBV12-3/TRBV12-4	TRBJ1-5	ASSLLRGMDQPQH
TRBV6-1	TRBJ2-1	ASTRGTEQF
TRBV12-3/TRBV12-4	TRBJ1-6	ASSLLTGRDSPLH
TRBV10-2	TRBJ1-2	ASSESFLNSFNYGYT
TRBV6-1	TRBJ1-2	ASRSGPTEGYT
TRBV12-3/TRBV12-4	TRBJ1-1	ASSPRNRNTEAF
TRBV11-2	TRBJ2-1	ASSFSLALIDEQF
TRBV20-1	TRBJ2-5	SAPKRLIQETQY
TRBV12-3/TRBV12-4	TRBJ2-7	ASNAGTEYEQY
TRBV2	TRBJ2-2	ASSESGLLGELF
TRBV2	TRBJ1-2	ASTKETHYGYT
TRBV5-1	TRBJ2-7	ASSWDGYEQY
TRBV20-1	TRBJ2-2	SARDRGGGRSGELF
TRBV5-1	TRBJ2-3	ASTFTPTGTDTQY
TRBV20-1	TRBJ2-2	SARTSGVNTGELF
TRBV5-1	TRBJ1-2	ASSPVVESGYT
TRBV28	TRBJ1-1	ASSLPAFFTEAF
TRBV7-2	TRBJ2-7	ASSKASGGTYEQY
TRBV28	TRBJ2-2	ASTPTSGRVDTGELF
TRBV11-2	TRBJ1-2	ASTGGDRGQNSNYGYT
TRBV3-1	TRBJ1-1	ASTESQMNTEAF
TRBV12-3/TRBV12-4	TRBJ2-4	ASRAGTIQY
TRBV11-2	TRBJ2-1	ASSLGWTSRYNEQF
TRBV12-3/TRBV12-4	TRBJ2-1	ASTRDSNYPNEQF
TRBV20-1	TRBJ2-5	SAAPLAGGLHRLETQY
TRBV6-2/TRBV6-3	TRBJ1-5	ASSLVYSNQPQH
TRBV7-2	TRBJ2-7	ASSSPRIGEGDEQY
TRBV24-1	TRBJ2-1	ATRSGTGPNEQL
TRBV20-1	TRBJ2-3	SARALTSGRAPDTQY
TRBV3-1	TRBJ1-5	ASSQYSSNQPQH
TRBV12-3/TRBV12-4	TRBJ2-7	ASSPKHPADRGGKEGYEQY
TRBV28	TRBJ2-7	ASSATGPSVREQY